These T cell receptor beta chains were read from a single sample in a study of immune evolution from preneoplasia to lung adenocarcinoma. Produced via immunoSEQ multiplex PCR; TCRdb's table is partial and in-frame only. The data hold a few thousand clones, with more than 70% observed a single time. The material sequenced was FFPE minimally invasive lung adenocarcinoma tissue. The receptors stem from a person between 60 and 80 years old with lung adenocarcinoma. Each CDR3 is given with its conserved first and last residue. A D gene is named only where the DNA matches it firmly. Clone size, where shown, is once, few, many, or a class for clones that have expanded.

J,length,V,size,D,CDR3,DNA
TRBJ1-3,12,TRBV29-1,.,.,CSVEDAGNTIYF,TGCAGCGTGGAGGACGCCGGAAACACCATATATTTT
TRBJ1-4,14,TRBV10-3,.,TRBD1,CAINPGQGTEKLFF,TGTGCCATCAATCCGGGACAGGGGACTGAAAAACTGTTTTTT
TRBJ2-3,17,TRBV7-9,few,TRBD2,CASSFTGTSGATDTQYF,TGTGCCAGCAGCTTTACAGGGACTAGCGGGGCCACAGATACGCAGTATTTT
TRBJ1-1,15,TRBV5-1,.,.,CASSVIQGANTEAFF,TGCGCCAGCAGCGTAATACAGGGAGCGAACACTGAAGCTTTCTTT
TRBJ2-3,15,TRBV11-1,.,.,CASSLGRYGGDTQYF,TGTGCCAGCAGCTTAGGGAGGTATGGGGGAGATACGCAGTATTTT
TRBJ2-1,15,TRBV6-4,.,TRBD1,CASSDGGTGGDEQFF,TGTGCCAGCAGTGACGGGGGGACAGGGGGCGATGAGCAGTTCTTC
TRBJ2-3,12,TRBV7-2,.,.,CASSSYTDTQYF,TGTGCCAGCAGCTCCTACACAGATACGCAGTATTTT
TRBJ1-6,14,TRBV19,once,.,CASSNPHIYSPLHF,TGTGCCAGTAGTAACCCTCACATATATTCACCCCTCCACTTT
TRBJ2-1,15,TRBV7-8,few,.,CASSLLQSDYNEQFF,TGTGCCAGCAGCTTACTACAGTCGGACTACAATGAGCAGTTCTTC
TRBJ2-1,17,TRBV6-4,.,TRBD2,CASSDSKTSGGADEQFF,TGTGCCAGCAGTGACTCAAAGACTAGCGGGGGGGCCGATGAGCAGTTCTTC
TRBJ1-5,16,TRBV2,.,TRBD1,CASSEGGTGDNQPQHF,TGTGCCAGCAGTGAAGGAGGGACAGGTGACAATCAGCCCCAGCATTTT
TRBJ2-1,13,TRBV6-6,.,.,CASSYPMGNEQFF,TGTGCCAGCAGTTACCCAATGGGCAATGAGCAGTTCTTC
TRBJ1-1,16,TRBV4-1,once,TRBD1,CASSQDPRTGGTEAFF,TGCGCCAGCAGCCAAGATCCCCGGACAGGGGGCACTGAAGCTTTCTTT
TRBJ1-5,14,TRBV7-2,.,.,CASSLGGGNQPQHF,TGTGCCAGCAGCTTAGGGGGGGGCAATCAGCCCCAGCATTTT
TRBJ1-4,15,TRBV28,.,.,CASSLDSSTNEKLFF,TGTGCCAGCAGTTTGGACAGTTCAACTAATGAAAAACTGTTTTTT
TRBJ1-4,15,TRBV6-1,.,.,CASSEGGGIDEKLFF,TGTGCCAGCAGCGAGGGGGGAGGTATCGATGAAAAACTGTTTTTT
TRBJ2-5,14,TRBV11-2,few,.,CASTVAGTIETQYF,TGTGCCAGCACTGTTGCCGGGACAATAGAGACCCAGTACTTC
TRBJ1-1,14,TRBV7-9,.,.,CASSSTQTEPEAFF,TGTGCCAGCAGCTCCACCCAAACAGAGCCAGAAGCTTTCTTT
TRBJ2-7,13,TRBV7-9,.,.,CASRPDSNGEQYF,TGTGCCAGCAGACCCGACAGTAATGGGGAGCAGTACTTC
TRBJ2-2,18,TRBV13,.,TRBD2,CASSRLGVAGGNTGELFF,TGTGCCAGCAGCCGACTCGGGGTAGCGGGGGGGAACACCGGGGAGCTGTTTTTT
TRBJ2-7,16,TRBV28,.,.,CATLLREGAASYEQYF,TGTGCCACCCTGCTTCGAGAGGGTGCGGCGTCCTACGAGCAGTACTTC
TRBJ2-7,15,TRBV27,.,.,CASRPVGAGLGEQYF,TGTGCCAGCAGGCCCGTCGGGGCGGGTTTGGGGGAGCAGTACTTC
TRBJ1-1,15,TRBV7-6,.,.,CASSLEAGANTEAFF,TGTGCCAGCAGCTTAGAGGCAGGGGCGAACACTGAAGCTTTCTTT
TRBJ2-1,13,TRBV18,.,TRBD1,CASRTGTDNEQFF,TGTGCCAGCCGAACCGGGACAGACAATGAGCAGTTCTTC